Listed below are T cell receptor beta chains from one sample, sequenced in a study of human T cells and chemical hapten exposure. TCRdb passed the RACE reads through MiXCR, listing each CDR3 protein once. The repertoire consists of 100,000 to 150,000 distinct CDR3 sequences, with around 15% occurring once and the leading ten covering about 0.85%. The specimen comprised whole blood, sampled in connection with sensitization to the hapten diphenylcyclopropenone (DPC). Every receptor here comes from a man younger than 30 with alopecia areata. Some clones in this sample may be carry-over from other donors' samples. Each CDR3 is given with its conserved first and last residue. The D gene is left open where the match is weak. Where a row states a size, it is once, few, many or the class of an expanded clone; other rows omit it.

>many|-|TRBJ1-1|TRBV7-3
CASSYQVNTEAFF
TGTGCCAGCAGCTACCAAGTGAACACTGAAGCTTTCTTT
>-|TRBD1|TRBJ1-3|TRBV13
CASSPPNGTGSGNTIYF
TGTGCCAGCAGCCCTCCGAACGGGACAGGCTCTGGAAACACCATATATTTT
>-|-|TRBJ1-5|TRBV9
CASSPTPLSRRYQHF
TGTGCCAGCAGCCCTACGCCCTTGTCCCGGAGGTACCAGCATTTT
>-|TRBD1|TRBJ1-1|TRBV9
CASSVDPGGNTEAFF
TGTGCCAGCAGCGTAGATCCAGGGGGAAACACTGAAGCTTTCTTT
>-|-|TRBJ2-3|TRBV12-3/TRBV12-4
CASSLSPETQYF
TGTGCCAGCAGTTTGTCGCCTGAAACGCAGTATTTT
>-|-|TRBJ2-3|TRBV29-1
CSVEGTARGQYF
TGCAGCGTTGAGGGGACGGCCCGAGGGCAGTATTTT
>-|-|TRBJ2-2|TRBV29-1
CSVGVLNTGELFF
TGCAGCGTTGGCGTGCTGAACACCGGGGAGCTGTTTTTT
>-|-|TRBJ1-6|TRBV6-5
CASSYSGSPTNSYNSPLHF
TGTGCCAGCAGTTACTCCGGGAGCCCCACAAACTCCTATAATTCACCCCTCCACTTT
>once|TRBD2|TRBJ2-3|TRBV7-3
CASSLLGGTSGTDTQYF
TGTGCCAGCAGCTTATTGGGGGGGACTAGCGGCACAGATACGCAGTATTTT
>few|-|TRBJ1-4|TRBV7-9
CASSSSGATNEKLFF
TGTGCCAGCAGCTCATCAGGGGCAACTAATGAAAAACTGTTTTTT
>few|-|TRBJ1-1|TRBV2
CASSASFTSLAEAFF
TGTGCCAGCAGCGCATCGTTTACGAGTCTGGCTGAAGCTTTCTTT
>-|-|TRBJ1-3|TRBV12-3/TRBV12-4
CATGGGNTIYF
TGTGCCACAGGCGGCGGAAACACCATATATTTT
>few|TRBD1|TRBJ1-3|TRBV27
CASSRTGSGNTIYF
TGTGCCAGCAGCCGGACAGGCTCTGGAAACACCATATATTTT
>many|-|TRBJ1-5|TRBV20-1
CSAREVAYGNQPQHF
TGCAGTGCTAGAGAGGTTGCCTATGGCAATCAGCCCCAGCATTTT
>-|-|TRBJ2-2|TRBV7-2
CASSPWTANTGELFF
TGTGCCAGCAGCCCCTGGACAGCAAACACCGGGGAGCTGTTTTTT
>few|TRBD2|TRBJ2-5|TRBV7-3
CASSPLAGIQETQYF
TGTGCCAGCAGCCCGTTAGCGGGGATACAAGAGACCCAGTACTTC
>few|-|TRBJ1-5|TRBV6-2/TRBV6-3
CASTETGRLWDQPQHF
TGTGCCAGCACCGAAACGGGCAGGCTTTGGGATCAGCCCCAGCATTTT
>few|-|TRBJ1-3|TRBV9
CASEGTGNTIYF
TGTGCCAGCGAGGGGACAGGAAACACCATATATTTT
>-|-|TRBJ2-1|TRBV5-4
CASSLEDYNEQFF
TGTGCCAGCAGCTTGGAGGACTACAATGAGCAGTTCTTC
>few|TRBD1|TRBJ1-6|TRBV7-6
CASSSRTGDSPLHF
TGTGCCAGCAGCTCACGGACAGGGGATTCACCCCTCCACTTT
>few|TRBD1|TRBJ2-5|TRBV4-3
CASSQDRRQGIGVQYF
TGCGCCAGCAGCCAAGATCGCCGACAGGGCATTGGTGTCCAGTACTTC
>-|-|TRBJ2-1|TRBV6-2/TRBV6-3
CASSYRGEQFF
TGTGCCAGCAGTTATCGGGGGGAGCAGTTCTTC
>-|-|TRBJ1-5|TRBV4-3
CASSSRILTPQHF
TGCGCCAGCAGCTCCCGGATCCTTACGCCCCAGCATTTT
>few|-|TRBJ1-2|TRBV28
CASRSSAYLEYTF
TGTGCCAGCAGATCATCAGCGTATCTGGAATACACCTTC
>-|-|TRBJ2-3|TRBV20-1
CSASPEDTQYF
TGCAGTGCTAGCCCCGAGGATACGCAGTATTTT
>-|-|TRBJ2-4|TRBV7-3
CASSLDRNRNIQYF
TGTGCCAGCAGCTTAGATCGAAATAGAAACATTCAGTACTTC
>many|TRBD1|TRBJ2-5|TRBV9
CASSLTGVQETQYF
TGTGCCAGCAGCTTGACAGGGGTTCAAGAGACCCAGTACTTC